A single sample gave rise to the 22 T cell receptor beta chains below, sequenced in a study of shared clonotypes between healthy human individuals. Measured with immunoSEQ multiplex PCR; TCRdb has only the in-frame clones, and not every one. The sample gives around 350,000 clones, over 70% of which show up once; 8% to 13% is in the top ten. Specimen: memory CD4+ T cells sorted from blood. Noted subset: CD45RA-negative fraction. All receptors derive from a young man in good health.

V gene TRBV6-5 combines with J gene TRBJ1-5; 8 positions agree with TRBD1. CDR1 MNHEY and CDR2 SVGAGI come from the germline V gene. The CDR3 runs 13 residues. The junction had 4 bases not matched to a gene; V was cut back by 6 bases and J by 6 bases. In DNA form, the CDR3 reads TGTGCCAGCAGAGCGGACAGGGCTCAGCCCCAGCATTTT. Its translation: CASRADRAQPQHF.

This chain connects TRBV4-3 to TRBJ2-7, with D possibly TRBD2 on 5 matching bases. CDR3 size: 18 residues. V lost 3 bases to trimming and J lost 2 bases, with 23 bases between them. The germline V gene encodes CDR1 LGHNA and CDR2 YSLEER. The CDR3 nucleotides are TGCGCCAGCAGCCAGAGATGGTTGCGGGCCGTAAATCCCTACGAGCAGTACTTC. Its protein is CASSQRWLRAVNPYEQYF.

This chain connects TRBV2 to TRBJ2-7, with a tentative D call TRBD1 (5 bases). CDR3 length: 14 amino acids. V was cut by 7 bases and J by 2 bases, with 15 bases left in between. Germline loops: CDR1 SNHLY, CDR2 FYNNEI. The DNA for the CDR3 is TGTGCCAGCACCGAGACGACAGCCACCTACGAGCAGTACTTC. Residues: CASTETTATYEQYF.

The chain carries TRBV4-1 and TRBJ2-1; 7 nucleotides agree with TRBD2. The CDR3 totals 15 residues. CDR1 and CDR2 from the germline V gene are MGHRA and YSYEKL. The V and J ends lost 3 bases and 6 bases, in that order; junction bases with no gene match: 8. The DNA of the CDR3 is TGCGCCAGCAGCCAGAGCGGGACGGGGCGCAATGAGCAGTTCTTC. Protein sequence: CASSQSGTGRNEQFF.

The V and J genes are TRBV19 and TRBJ1-1; no firm D call. Germline assignment: CDR1 LNHDA and CDR2 SQIVND (reference sequence). V dropped 4 bases and J dropped 3 bases, with 12 bases sitting between them. This CDR3 spans 14 amino acids. CDR3 sequence: CASSTRGGDTEAFF. The CDR3, as DNA: TGTGCCAGTAGTACCCGGGGTGGGGACACTGAAGCTTTCTTT.

V and J are TRBV7-2 and TRBJ2-1; 14 bases line up with TRBD2. Trimming took 5 bases from V and 13 from J; bases not matched to a gene: 13. The CDR3 runs to 16 residues. Germline V gene lookup returns CDR1 SGHTA and CDR2 FQGNSA. The CDR3 nucleotides read TGTGCCAGCAGCGAAACAGGACTAGCGGGAGGACCCCCCCAGTTCTTC. Encoded protein: CASSETGLAGGPPQFF.

This chain connects TRBV29-1 to TRBJ1-5, with 9 bases aligning to TRBD1. The CDR3 is 16 residues long. Germline assignment: CDR1 SQVTM and CDR2 ANQGSEA. Trimming cost V 6 bases and J 5 bases; bases outside gene matches: 14. For the CDR3, the DNA is TGCAGCGTGGACGGGTCAACAGGGGGCGTATATCAGCCCCAGCATTTT. Translation gives CSVDGSTGGVYQPQHF.

This chain uses TRBV5-6 with TRBJ1-4; no definite D call. Germline loops: CDR1 SGHDT, CDR2 YYEEEE. The V and J ends lost 4 bases and 3 bases respectively, with 13 bases between them. This CDR3 spans 15 amino acids. CDR3 DNA: TGTGCCAGCAGCGAGTTTCGGTCCTCTAATGAAAAACTGTTTTTT. Its protein is CASSEFRSSNEKLFF.

About this clone: Other DNA sequences in the sample encode the same CDR3. The J gene is TRBJ2-1, the V gene TRBV7-3; the match to TRBD2 covers 9 bases. Germline values: CDR1 SGHTA, CDR2 FQGTGA. V lost 5 bases, J lost 6 bases, and 11 bases stayed unmatched. This CDR3 has 16 residues. The CDR3 reads CASSTSSGSKGNEQFF. The CDR3 DNA reads TGTGCCAGCAGCACTAGTAGCGGGAGTAAGGGCAATGAGCAGTTCTTC.

This chain uses TRBV25-1 with TRBJ1-2; no definite D call. Germline CDR1 MGHDK, CDR2 SYGVNS. Trimming cost V 3 bases and J 0 bases, with 14 bases left between them. This CDR3 contains 16 residues. This CDR3 reads CASSDGRRATNYGYTF. CDR3 sequence (DNA): TGTGCCAGCAGTGACGGCAGGCGCGCGACTAACTATGGCTACACCTTC.

The chain couples TRBV7-9 to TRBJ2-7; 8 bases match TRBD1. The CDR3 covers 18 residues. Trimming took 2 bases from V and 6 from J; bases not matched to a gene: 18. Germline V gene lookup returns CDR1 SEHNR and CDR2 FQNEAQ (reference sequence). This chain's CDR3 is CASSLRGQGAVLRAEQYF. CDR3 nucleotides: TGTGCCAGCAGCTTAAGGGGCCAGGGGGCCGTTCTAAGGGCCGAGCAGTACTTC.

This clone has only one observation. The chain joins TRBV19 to TRBJ2-2; TRBD1 agrees at 9 bases. Germline CDR1 LNHDA, CDR2 SQIVND (reference sequence). V dropped 2 bases and J dropped 7; count of bases not matched to a gene: 5. The CDR3 spans 15 residues. CDR3 sequence: CASSITQGAGGELFF. CDR3 bases: TGTGCCAGTAGTATAACACAGGGGGCCGGCGGGGAGCTGTTTTTT.

The V and J genes are TRBV27 and TRBJ1-1, with D possibly matching TRBD1 (5 bases). The V end lost 0 bases, the J end lost 0 bases, and 5 bases lay between the germline ends. This CDR3 is built from 14 residues. The germline CDR1 and CDR2 sequences are MNHEY and SMNVEV (reference sequence). CDR3 sequence reads: CASSLSGVNTEAFF. The CDR3 DNA follows: TGTGCCAGCAGTTTATCAGGGGTGAACACTGAAGCTTTCTTT.

The J gene is TRBJ2-1, the V gene TRBV2; D is undetermined. CDR3 length: 15 residues. Germline V lookup: CDR1 SNHLY, CDR2 FYNNEI. The V and J ends lost 0 bases and 2 bases respectively, with 8 bases between them. The CDR3 region has the DNA TGTGCCAGCAGTGAAGCGCATCTAGCCTACAATGAGCAGTTCTTC. This sequence encodes CASSEAHLAYNEQFF.

This clone has ten or more counts. The chain carries TRBV7-9 and TRBJ2-3; no definite D call. Germline-derived CDR1 and CDR2 are SEHNR and FQNEAQ (reference sequence). The CDR3 extends over 16 amino acids. Trimming took 6 bases from V and 6 from J, leaving 22 bases between them. Here the CDR3 reads CASRLYNGPLGDTQYF. The CDR3 nucleotides read TGTGCCAGCAGATTATACAACGGCCCTCTGGGGGATACGCAGTATTTT.

The sample holds one count of this clone. The chain joins TRBV25-1 to TRBJ2-1, with 10 bases matching TRBD2. The CDR3 runs to 15 residues. Trimming removed 3 bases from V and 5 bases from J; junction bases left unmatched: 4. The V gene's germline CDR1 is MGHDK and CDR2 SYGVNS. The CDR3 spells CASSDSGRLDNEQFF. The CDR3 DNA is TGTGCCAGCAGTGATAGCGGGAGGCTAGACAATGAGCAGTTCTTC.

The CDR3 DNA sequence: TGTGCCAGCAGTGGGGGGACTGAAACGCAGTATTTT. Its protein is CASSGGTETQYF. This chain uses TRBV2 with TRBJ2-3; tentative D call: TRBD2 (6 bases). The CDR3 extends over 12 amino acids. Germline values: CDR1 SNHLY, CDR2 FYNNEI. The V gene lost 4 bases and the J gene lost 9 bases, with 11 bases spanning the gap.

The V and J genes are TRBV5-1 and TRBJ1-3, with 8 nucleotides matching TRBD1. Germline V gene lookup returns CDR1 SGHRS and CDR2 YFSETQ. The junction had 4 bases not matched to a gene; V was cut back by 4 bases and J by 4 bases. The CDR3 length is 14 residues. Here the CDR3 DNA reads TGCGCCAGCAGCCCGACAGGGGACGGAAACACCATATATTTT. This encodes CASSPTGDGNTIYF.

This clone was observed at least ten times. Other DNA sequences from this sample encode an identical CDR3 as well. The chain uses TRBV2 and TRBJ2-3; D is uncertain. This CDR3 has 12 residues. Germline CDR1 reads SNHLY; CDR2 reads FYNNEI. V dropped 6 bases and J dropped 2 bases, with 6 bases sitting between them. The DNA of the CDR3 is TGTGCCAGCAGGAGATCCACAGATACGCAGTATTTT. Amino acids: CASRRSTDTQYF.

The chain combines TRBV9 with TRBJ1-1, with a weak D call TRBD1 (5 bases). This CDR3 comprises 13 residues. Germline V gene sequence: CDR1 SGDLS, CDR2 YYNGEE. Between the trimmed V and J ends, which lost 1 base and 4 bases, there was a span of 8 bases. The CDR3 nucleotides are TGTGCCAGCAGCGTACAGGGATCCACTGAAGCTTTCTTT. It codes for CASSVQGSTEAFF.

This chain connects TRBV6-6 to TRBJ2-3, with no clear D. The CDR3 runs to 16 residues. Looked up from germline, CDR1 is MNHNY and CDR2 is SVGAGI (reference sequence). V lost 2 bases to trimming and J lost 0 bases, with 12 bases between them. The CDR3 is CASSYVPGGSTDTQYF. In nucleotides, the CDR3 is TGTGCCAGCAGTTACGTCCCAGGCGGCAGCACAGATACGCAGTATTTT.

This clone has a count of ten or more. The V call is TRBV27, the J call TRBJ1-5, with 7 nucleotides matching TRBD1. Germline V CDR1 and CDR2: MNHEY, SMNVEV (reference sequence). The V gene end was trimmed by 5 bases and the J gene end by 3 bases; junction bases not matched to a gene: 4. The CDR3 covers 14 residues. In DNA form, the CDR3 reads TGTGCCAGCAGTCTGACAGGGATCAATCAGCCCCAGCATTTT. It is translated as CASSLTGINQPQHF.